Sequencing of this TCR beta chain was carried out in a study of breast tumors, draining lymph nodes, adjacent tissues. Remarks on this clonotype: Its matching antigen is unknown. This may come from a read error, since a much larger clone is one base off.

CDR3 size: 14 residues. CDR1 and CDR2 from the germline V gene are DFQATT and SNEGSKA (reference sequence). Study outcomes and limitations: That most tumor T cells come from lymph nodes remained unproven. Luminal-like breast cancer showed significantly higher tumor–nontumor repertoire similarity than basal-like. Findings are consistent with lymph node origin and intratumoral expansion of most tumor T cells. Tumor TCR diversity was below lymph nodes but above nontumor tissue.

Axillary draining lymph nodes of breast cancer patients supplied the node samples. TCRdb reprocessed the multiplex PCR reads with MiXCR, giving one entry per CDR3 protein. The table shows 150,000 to 200,000 distinct CDR3 sequences, with around a third occurring only once. The TCR sequence derives from a female donor with breast cancer. Some clones in this sample may be carry-over from other donors' samples. This chain links TRBV20-1 with TRBJ2-7, with D perhaps matching TRBD1 or TRBD2 (6 bases each). The sequenced material came from axillary lymph node tissue. The CDR3 DNA is TGCAGTGCTAGTAGGGGGGAGGATTCCTCCGAGCAGTACTTC. This translates into CSASRGEDSSEQYF.